This T cell receptor beta chain was documented in a study of shared clonotypes between healthy human individuals. Germline V lookup: CDR1 SNHLY, CDR2 FYNNEI. The CDR3 covers 15 residues. V shed 8 bases and J shed 2 bases, with 15 bases lying between them. Researchers sequenced unsorted PBMC DNA using ten immunoSEQ deep assay plates. Profiled with immunoSEQ multiplex PCR; TCRdb holds only in-frame clones, not every one. This sample carries more than 450,000 clones, 70% to 80% of them seen once, and the ten largest clones take under 15%. The healthy adult donors were HIV-negative and reported no recent acute infections or vaccinations. Samples left unsorted employed approximately 83 million PBMCs for genomic DNA.

The receptor comes from a woman aged 40 to 55 in good health. Some clones in this sample may be carry-over from other donors' samples. The sequenced material came from PBMCs. This chain links TRBV2 with TRBJ2-2; D is possibly TRBD1 (7 bases). As DNA, the CDR3 is TGTGCCAGCCAGGAGGGACAGAAAAACACCGGGGAGCTGTTTTTT. It translates to CASQEGQKNTGELFF.